This T cell receptor beta chain was found in a study of T cell responses to AZD1222 COVID-19 vaccine (dated by TCRdb to 2020 to 2022). Study-wide context: Because spike-specific TCR depth and breadth did not differ between the two schedules, AZD1222 recipients who got a second dose at roughly 4 weeks were pooled with those who got a second dose at roughly 12 weeks. TCR sequencing was performed for 230 to 250 trial participants, of whom some 200 were given two doses of AZD1222 and around 25 were given two doses of MenACWY control vaccine. Trial participants were enrolled into age subgroups of 18-55, 56-69 and 70-plus years, which contained around 150, 28 and 57 TCR-sequenced participants, respectively. What the work shows at the level of the full study, not this receptor alone: Because no samples from the day 14 peak response were available, repertoires could be characterized only after the peak T cell response. Participants were mostly white British and included more females than males, and it was suggested by the authors that clonal diversity may have been underestimated. CD4 TCRs associated with the vaccine covered the entire spike protein, and the dominant responses were in regions 160-218 and 743-854. Conclusions about previously exposed vaccinees were limited because only six AZD1222 recipients were SARS-CoV-2 seropositive at baseline. In the small 56-69-year group, the increase in depth fell short of significance, most likely because of low power. After two AZD1222 doses, both the breadth and the depth of spike-specific TCRs were significantly higher than at day 0 and than in MenACWY recipients. Reportedly, almost half of the unique spike-specific TCRs recognized epitopes lying outside the regions that are mutated in the B.1.351 and B.1.1.7 variants.

V sheds 0 bases and J sheds 8 bases, leaving 10 bases between their ends. Taken from the germline V gene (reference sequence), the CDR1 and CDR2 loops are LNHNV and YYDKDF. Including the terminal cysteine and phenylalanine, the CDR3 comprises 14 residues. Left in the record is the CDR3 DNA by itself, 42 bases read in frame from the first base. What this sample's time point label stands for: baseline before first vaccination. Samples from vaccinated people were obtained from the UK trials COV001 and COV002, which included a single-blind randomized controlled phase 2/3 trial of AZD1222 (ChAdOx1 nCoV-19) in healthy adults. For TCRbeta chain sequencing, PBMC samples from trial participants were taken at day 0 and at day 28 after the second dose. The CDR3 regions of human TCRbeta chains were analyzed by immunosequencing. Per the authors' processing: Repertoire TCRs were checked for matches against a reference library of SARS-CoV-2-specific TCRs that had been generated using the MIRA antigen-specificity platform. Breadth meant the fraction of unique TCRs that were SARS-CoV-2-associated, whereas depth meant the fraction of total T cells that were SARS-CoV-2-associated. Using the MIRA data, each spike-specific TCR was assigned both to the spike region to which the TCR was reactive and to a CD4 or CD8 class. Log10-transformed breadth and depth values were compared by one-way ANOVA with Sidak's multiple comparisons tests. TCRdb took over this immuneACCESS table, retaining in-frame rearrangements with V and J assigned. Such tables are incomplete; in checked studies, under half of the missing clones stem from an unresolved V gene, and the remainder is unexplained. V and J calls and clone size are as listed in that table; D and trimming were resolved from the DNA. The sample table contains some 140,000 clones; only one count was recorded for more than 85% of them. The ten largest clonotypes hold about 3.2% of the sample.

Details on this clone: Its recognized antigen is unknown. Base qualities are not at hand, and no much larger clone is one base apart.

The origin of this receptor is an adult in good health. Source: peripheral blood, taken on day 0 of AZD1222 vaccination. The chain was built from TRBV15 and TRBJ1-4; TRBD1 is a possible D gene, resting on 5 matching bases. The DNA reads TGTGCCACCAGCAGAGATAATGGGGCCGAAAAACTGTTTTTT. It specifies CATSRDNGAEKLFF.